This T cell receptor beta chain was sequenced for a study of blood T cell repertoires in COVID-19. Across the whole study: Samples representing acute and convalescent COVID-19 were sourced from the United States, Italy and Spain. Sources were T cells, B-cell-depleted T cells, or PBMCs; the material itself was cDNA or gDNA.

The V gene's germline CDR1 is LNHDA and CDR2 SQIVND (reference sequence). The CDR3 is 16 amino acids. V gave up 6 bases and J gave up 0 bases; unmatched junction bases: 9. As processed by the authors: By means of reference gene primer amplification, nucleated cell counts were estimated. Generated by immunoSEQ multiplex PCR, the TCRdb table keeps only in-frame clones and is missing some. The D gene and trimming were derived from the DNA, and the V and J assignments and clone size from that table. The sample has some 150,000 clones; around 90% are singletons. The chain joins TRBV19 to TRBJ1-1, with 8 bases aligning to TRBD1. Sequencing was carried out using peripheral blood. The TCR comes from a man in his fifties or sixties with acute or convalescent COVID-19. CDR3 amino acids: CASRTRGQGVNTEAFF. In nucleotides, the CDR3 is TGTGCCAGTAGGACCAGGGGGCAGGGAGTGAACACTGAAGCTTTCTTT. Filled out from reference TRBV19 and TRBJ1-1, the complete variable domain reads DGGITQSPKYLFRKEGQNVTLSCEQNLNHDAMYWYRQDPGQGLRLIYYSQIVNDFQKGDIAEGYSVSREKKESFPLTVTSAQKNPTAFYLCASRTRGQGVNTEAFFGQGTRLTVV.